Shown below are 30 T cell receptor beta chains from a single sample sequenced in a study of blood T cell repertoires in COVID-19. The table came from immunoSEQ multiplex PCR; TCRdb's copy has only in-frame clones and leaves some out. Of approximately 260,000 clones in the sample, roughly nine tenths were seen once. The sample comprised peripheral blood. All receptors derive from a woman aged 35 to 49 who had recovered from COVID-19.

Details on this clone: Other DNA sequences in this sample translate to the same CDR3. The rearrangement uses TRBV19 and TRBJ2-6; D is possibly TRBD2 (5 bases). V was pared by 1 base and J by 1 base, with 5 bases between. The CDR3 covers 15 residues. Germline lookup yields CDR1 LNHDA and CDR2 SQIVND (reference sequence). CDR3 sequence (DNA): TGTGCCAGTAGTATAGGAGGGTCTGGGGCCAACGTCCTGACTTTC. As protein: CASSIGGSGANVLTF.

The V call is TRBV5-6, the J call TRBJ2-2; TRBD2 matches at 12 bases. The CDR3 is made up of 16 amino acids. J lost 4 bases, V lost 3 bases, and 4 bases had no gene match. Per germline, CDR1 SGHDT and CDR2 YYEEEE. Here the CDR3 reads CASSSALAGGTGELFF. CDR3 nucleotide sequence: TGTGCCAGCAGCTCCGCACTAGCGGGGGGCACCGGGGAGCTGTTTTTT.

This clone occurred a few times. The V gene is TRBV5-6, the J gene TRBJ1-6; TRBD1 might be the D (5 bases). The length of the CDR3 is 14 residues. V dropped 4 bases and J dropped 7 bases, with 12 bases sitting between them. CDR1 and CDR2 from the germline V gene are SGHDT and YYEEEE. CDR3 region: CASSPQGPNSPLHF. The CDR3 DNA sequence: TGTGCCAGCAGCCCTCAGGGTCCCAATTCACCCCTCCACTTT.

The chain has TRBV18 and TRBJ1-2, with 9 positions matching TRBD1. The CDR3 runs to 13 residues. V was pared by 7 bases and J by 6 bases, with 6 bases of the junction left unmatched. CDR1 is KGHSH and CDR2 is LQKENI in the germline V gene. DNA for the CDR3: TGTGCCAGCTTGGGACAGGGAATCGATGGCTACACCTTC. Its protein product is CASLGQGIDGYTF. The whole variable domain, filled in from reference TRBV18 and TRBJ1-2, reads NAGVMQNPRHLVRRRGQEARLRCSPMKGHSHVYWYRQLPEEGLKFMVYLQKENIIDESGMPKERFSAEFPKEGPSILRIQQVVRGDSAAYFCASLGQGIDGYTFGSGTRLTVV.

J is TRBJ1-1 and V is TRBV5-6, with D possibly being TRBD1 (5 bases). V lost 2 bases and J 7 bases, leaving 9 bases between the germline ends. From germline, CDR1 is SGHDT and CDR2 YYEEEE. The CDR3 length is 12 residues. CDR3 in amino acids: CASSFQGFEAFF. CDR3 bases: TGTGCCAGCAGCTTCCAGGGATTTGAAGCTTTCTTT. Filled out from reference TRBV5-6 and TRBJ1-1, the complete variable domain reads DAGVTQSPTHLIKTRGQQVTLRCSPKSGHDTVSWYQQALGQGPQFIFQYYEEEERQRGNFPDRFSGHQFPNYSSELNVNALLLGDSALYLCASSFQGFEAFFGQGTRLTVV.

The rearrangement joins TRBV11-3 to TRBJ2-3; D not certain. This CDR3 has 13 amino acids. Germline CDR1 reads SGHNT; CDR2 reads YENEEA. Trimming stripped 0 bases from V and 13 bases from J, with 14 bases between. CDR3 region: CASSLDLGTAKYF. The DNA of the CDR3 is TGTGCCAGCAGCTTAGATCTGGGCACGGCTAAGTATTTT.

This chain joins TRBV24-1 and TRBJ1-2; 7 bases agree with TRBD1. Germline V lookup: CDR1 KGHDR, CDR2 SFDVKD. V lost 6 bases and J lost 2; bases outside the gene matches: 5. The CDR3 spans 14 residues. The chain's CDR3 is CATSQSTGNYGYTF. The DNA of the CDR3 is TGTGCCACCAGTCAATCGACAGGGAACTATGGCTACACCTTC.

This chain links TRBV9 with TRBJ2-5; the D gene is possibly TRBD2 (5 bases). The ends were cut back, 3 bases at V and 0 bases at J, with 9 bases in the middle. CDR1 is SGDLS, CDR2 YYNGEE, per germline. The length of the CDR3 is 14 residues. DNA of the CDR3: TGTGCCAGCAGCGGAGGAGCGGACCAAGAGACCCAGTACTTC. Its translation is CASSGGADQETQYF.

This chain links TRBV5-4 with TRBJ1-1, with TRBD1 matching 7 bases. The CDR3 runs to 17 residues. V shed 0 bases and J 2 bases; nucleotides not matched to a gene: 10. The germline CDR1 and CDR2 sequences are SGHNT and YYREEE (reference sequence). The CDR3 sequence is CASSLAGAGGLNTEAFF. The DNA for the CDR3 is TGTGCCAGCAGCTTGGCGGGGGCAGGGGGATTAAACACTGAAGCTTTCTTT. Full variable domain (outside the CDR3, taken from reference TRBV5-4 and TRBJ1-1): ETGVTQSPTHLIKTRGQQVTLRCSSQSGHNTVSWYQQALGQGPQFIFQYYREEENGRGNFPPRFSGLQFPNYSSELNVNALELDDSALYLCASSLAGAGGLNTEAFFGQGTRLTVV.

This sequence joins TRBV11-3 and TRBJ1-1; the D gene is possibly TRBD1 (5 bases). The CDR3 runs to 15 residues. The germline V gene has CDR1 SGHNT and CDR2 YENEEA. Deletions cut 1 base from V and 2 bases from J, with 11 bases between. CDR3 nucleotides: TGTGCCAGCAGCTTAGTTACAGACAGAAACACTGAAGCTTTCTTT. This translates into CASSLVTDRNTEAFF.

The chain's CDR3 is CASGTGSTGELFF. For the CDR3, the DNA is TGTGCCAGCGGGACAGGGAGCACCGGGGAGCTGTTTTTT. The chain is built from TRBV5-4 and TRBJ2-2; 9 nucleotides align to TRBD1. Trimming cost V 7 bases and J 4 bases; bases outside gene matches: 2. Germline CDR1 is SGHNT and CDR2 is YYREEE (reference sequence). The CDR3 loop spans 13 amino acids. The full variable domain, completed using reference TRBV5-4 and TRBJ2-2, is ETGVTQSPTHLIKTRGQQVTLRCSSQSGHNTVSWYQQALGQGPQFIFQYYREEENGRGNFPPRFSGLQFPNYSSELNVNALELDDSALYLCASGTGSTGELFFGEGSRLTVL.

This CDR3 reads CAWSIASYEQFF. For the CDR3, the DNA is TGTGCCTGGAGTATCGCTAGCTACGAGCAGTTCTTC. V usage is TRBV30 and J usage is TRBJ2-1; D is possibly TRBD2 (5 bases). Germline-derived CDR1 and CDR2 are GTSNPN and SVGIG (reference sequence). Trimming cost V 2 bases and J 10 bases, with 12 bases left between them. The CDR3 length is 12 residues.

This rearrangement joins TRBV6-2 or TRBV6-3 to TRBJ2-1; perhaps TRBD1 as D (6 bases). V lost 0 bases, J lost 11 bases, and 14 bases lay in between. From germline, CDR1 is MNHEY and CDR2 SVGEGT. The CDR3 runs to 14 residues. The CDR3 coding sequence is TGTGCCAGCAGTTACTCGAGGACAGAAACCCAGCAGTTCTTC. Translation: CASSYSRTETQQFF.

As concerns this clone: A read error may produce the germline difference seen at one junction end. This sequence joins TRBV3-1 (or the pseudogene TRBV3-2) and TRBJ2-1; D unresolved. The CDR3 is 11 amino acids. CDR1 LGHDT and CDR2 YNNKEL come from the germline V gene (reference sequence). CDR3: CASSQASEVIF. CDR3 DNA: TGTGCCAGCAGCCAAGCAAGCGAAGTGATCTTC.

V gene TRBV7-9 combines with J gene TRBJ1-2, with a weak D call TRBD1 (5 bases). The CDR3 length is 13 residues. Germline V gives CDR1 SEHNR, CDR2 FQNEAQ (reference sequence). V lost 5 bases and J 5 bases, leaving 12 bases between the germline ends. In DNA, the CDR3 is TGTGCCAGCAGCCCGACGGGGGTGTATGGCTACACCTTC. Translated: CASSPTGVYGYTF.

V gene TRBV19 combines with J gene TRBJ2-2, with TRBD2 identical over 13 bases. Germline-derived CDR1 and CDR2 are LNHDA and SQIVND (reference sequence). The CDR3 runs to 18 residues. Trimming took 5 bases from V and 5 from J; bases not matched to a gene: 11. The CDR3: CASSPLGLAGSGTGELFF. CDR3 DNA: TGTGCCAGTAGTCCGTTGGGACTAGCGGGGTCGGGGACCGGGGAGCTGTTTTTT.

V gene TRBV15 combines with J gene TRBJ1-2; a weak D match, TRBD1 (5 bases). V lost 1 base, J lost 5 bases, and 8 bases lay in between. Germline V CDR1 and CDR2: LNHNV, YYDKDF (reference sequence). The CDR3 is 13 amino acids. This CDR3 is CATSRAGGYGYTF. CDR3 nucleotides: TGTGCCACCAGCAGAGCTGGGGGGTATGGCTACACCTTC.

The V call is TRBV24-1, the J call TRBJ2-1; TRBD1 matches at 9 bases. J gave up 4 bases and V 2 bases, and 2 bases lay outside the gene matches. This CDR3 has 15 residues. The germline V gene encodes CDR1 KGHDR and CDR2 SFDVKD. The CDR3 nucleotides read TGTGCCACCAGTGATTCACAGGGGGCATACAATGAGCAGTTCTTC. Translation gives CATSDSQGAYNEQFF.

This clone was recorded only once. The chain links TRBV30 to TRBJ2-3; no definite D call. The germline V gene has CDR1 GTSNPN and CDR2 SVGIG (reference sequence). CDR3 size: 12 residues. Deletions cut 1 base from V and 4 bases from J, with 6 bases between. CDR3 nucleotides: TGTGCCTGGAGTGCCCCGGCAGATACGCAGTATTTT. It specifies CAWSAPADTQYF.

This clone was recorded a few times. The CDR3 region is CASSQIMTSEYEQYV. The CDR3 nucleotides are TGCGCCAGCAGCCAAATCATGACTAGCGAATACGAGCAGTACGTC. The chain combines TRBV4-1 with TRBJ2-7, with TRBD2 matching 8 bases. CDR3 length equals 15 residues. Per the germline V gene, CDR1 is MGHRA and CDR2 is YSYEKL. With V trimmed by 2 bases and J by 4 bases, 7 bases remained unmatched.

The J gene is TRBJ1-3, the V gene TRBV18; possibly TRBD1 for D (5 bases). The CDR3 is 12 residues long. Trimming took 0 bases from V and 9 from J, leaving 6 bases between them. Germline CDR1 and CDR2: KGHSH and LQKENI. The CDR3 is CASSPPQGTIYF. The CDR3 DNA reads TGTGCCAGCTCACCACCGCAGGGCACCATATATTTT.

The chain carries TRBV7-6 and TRBJ2-3; no reliable D call. The ends were cut back, 2 bases at V and 2 bases at J, with 14 bases in the middle. Germline-derived CDR1 and CDR2 are SGHVS and FNYEAQ. The CDR3 runs to 16 residues. CDR3 sequence (DNA): TGTGCCAGCAGCTTAAAGTCTATCCCGTTCACAGATACGCAGTATTTT. Its translation: CASSLKSIPFTDTQYF.

The chain carries TRBV6-1 and TRBJ2-3; TRBD2 agrees at 7 bases. The V segment lost 8 bases and the J segment 3 bases; nucleotides outside the gene matches: 14. CDR3 length: 16 amino acids. Germline V gives CDR1 MNHNS, CDR2 SASEGT. The CDR3 loop is CASGGFWGGPTDTQYF. CDR3 in DNA: TGTGCCAGCGGTGGGTTTTGGGGAGGGCCGACAGATACGCAGTATTTT.

This sequence joins TRBV28 and TRBJ1-5; 7 bases align to TRBD1. CDR1 MDHEN and CDR2 SYDVKM come from the germline V gene. This CDR3 has 17 residues. With 2 bases clipped from V and 0 bases from J, the junction kept 7 bases outside the gene matches. In DNA, the CDR3 is TGTGCCAGCAGTTTAGTTACAGGGGCCCTTAGCAATCAGCCCCAGCATTTT. Translation: CASSLVTGALSNQPQHF.

The chain couples TRBV7-8 to TRBJ2-3; 8 bases map to TRBD2. The CDR3 is made up of 15 amino acids. V shed 1 base and J 5 bases; nucleotides not matched to a gene: 5. Germline CDR1 reads SGHVS; CDR2 reads FQNEAQ. CDR3: CASSLDGRARDTQYF. DNA of the CDR3: TGTGCCAGCAGCTTAGACGGGAGGGCCAGAGATACGCAGTATTTT.

This clone was counted once. This chain joins TRBV13 and TRBJ1-1; D gene uncertain. Looked up from germline, CDR1 is PRHDT and CDR2 is FYEKMQ (reference sequence). Trimming removed 5 bases at V and 1 base at J, with 11 bases between. CDR3 size: 14 residues. DNA of the CDR3: TGTGCCAGCAGCCCAAGCCTAAGGAACACTGAAGCTTTCTTT. Translating gives CASSPSLRNTEAFF.

This clone is a singleton in its sample. The chain is built from TRBV19 and TRBJ2-1, with D unresolved. Germline lookup yields CDR1 LNHDA and CDR2 SQIVND (reference sequence). Trimming removed 2 bases from V and 2 bases from J, with 13 bases in between. The CDR3 spans 16 residues. This chain's CDR3 is CASSIITSIPYNEQFF. CDR3 coding DNA: TGTGCCAGTAGTATAATCACGAGTATCCCCTACAATGAGCAGTTCTTC.

The V gene is TRBV7-7, the J gene TRBJ2-5, with 11 nucleotides matching TRBD2. The trim removed 5 bases at V and 4 bases at J, leaving 6 bases unmatched. This CDR3 region has 15 residues. Germline CDR1 and CDR2: SSHAT and FNYEAQ (reference sequence). The CDR3 loop reads CASSQLAGGRETQYF. The CDR3 DNA sequence: TGTGCCAGCAGCCAATTAGCGGGGGGGCGAGAGACCCAGTACTTC.

The chain carries TRBV5-6 and TRBJ2-4; 9 positions agree with TRBD2. Germline CDR1 is SGHDT and CDR2 is YYEEEE. With 3 bases clipped from V and 1 base from J, the junction kept 5 bases outside the gene matches. The CDR3 is 16 amino acids. CDR3 sequence: CASSSPSGGAKNIQYF. CDR3 DNA sequence: TGTGCCAGCAGCTCGCCGAGCGGGGGGGCCAAAAACATTCAGTACTTC.

V usage is TRBV5-4 and J usage is TRBJ1-1, with D perhaps TRBD1 (6 bases). The ends were cut back, 4 bases at V and 2 bases at J, with 15 bases in the middle. The CDR3 extends over 15 amino acids. The germline V gene has CDR1 SGHNT and CDR2 YYREEE (reference sequence). CDR3 loop: CASSVVTGLNTEAFF. In DNA, the CDR3 is TGTGCCAGCAGCGTGGTAACAGGGTTAAACACTGAAGCTTTCTTT.